This T cell receptor (beta chain) was identified during a study of T cells after yellow fever vaccination. Germline V lookup: CDR1 MNHEY, CDR2 SVGAGI. The CDR3 has 17 amino acids. V gave up 4 bases and J gave up 5 bases, with 24 bases separating them. Each CDR3 protein gets one entry after TCRdb re-called the 5' RACE reads with MiXCR. This sample has some 54,000 distinct CDR3 sequences, with 6.5% to 8.5% found just once. This clonotype has only a few counts. The clonotype was recovered from a man between 18 and 29 years old who received the YFV17D yellow fever vaccine. The V call is TRBV6-5, the J call TRBJ2-7; D is possibly TRBD2 (7 bases). The material was CD8+ T cells not binding an NS4B(214-222) dextramer, sorted from PBMCs, obtained 35 to 50 days after the first yellow fever vaccination. The CDR3: CASSWNREGATTDEQYF. DNA for the CDR3: TGTGCCAGCAGTTGGAACAGGGAGGGTGCGACTACGGACGAGCAGTACTTC.